This note documents a single T cell receptor beta chain sequence. This sample is drawn from a study of a mutant IDH1 vaccine in newly diagnosed glioma. J was trimmed by 1 base and V by 9 bases; bases with no gene match: 17. In germline, CDR1 is SGHDN, CDR2 FVKESK. The CDR3 length is 17 residues. The time point: baseline, week 1 (first vaccination visit). Specified treatment: pre-vaccination baseline after standard-of-care therapy. Assay: immunoSEQ multiplex PCR; the TCRdb copy retains only in-frame clones and omits some. The top ten clones hold 4% to 5.5% of a sample with about 33,000 clones, around 85% of them seen once.

The starting material was PBMCs, obtained from a glioma patient treated with radiotherapy, temozolomide or both. V usage is TRBV14 and J usage is TRBJ1-2; 7 nucleotides line up with TRBD1. This clonotype was obtained from a woman in her thirties or forties with glioma. This CDR3 is CARILRQGMHINYGYTF. DNA of the CDR3: TGTGCCAGAATACTGAGACAGGGAATGCATATTAACTATGGCTACACCTTC.